This T cell receptor (beta chain) was sequenced for a study of CD8+CD57+ T cells in acquired aplastic anemia. Across the study: DNA from sorted CD4+ and CD8+ cells averaged roughly 3.2 ug.

About this clonotype: Its matching antigen is unknown.

Using genomic DNA as the template, TCR beta VDJ and CDR3 profiling was carried out. In TCRdb, the reads were re-called with MiXCR into one record per CDR3 protein. The sample carries 150,000 to 180,000 distinct CDR3 sequences, just over 50% recorded once. Study-wide findings and caveats: Comparison of patients with controls identified about 27 shared CD8+ CDR3 sequences. Controls and patients did not differ significantly in CD8+ Simpson's diversity.

Patients selected for sequencing had displayed CD8+CD57+ cell expansion by flow cytometry. Among the patients, all had severe acquired aplastic anemia. V shed 6 bases and J shed 1 base, with 10 bases lying between them. Germline V lookup: CDR1 SGHVS, CDR2 FQNEAQ. The CDR3 runs 13 residues. The rearrangement joins TRBV7-8 to TRBJ2-7; no clear D. The TCR originated in a human donor with aplastic anemia. Sequencing was done on a sample of sorted CD4+, CD8+, or CD8+CD57+ T cells (not recorded which) from PBMCs. CDR3: CASSDPRSYEQYF. DNA for the CDR3: TGTGCCAGCAGTGACCCGAGATCCTACGAGCAGTACTTC.